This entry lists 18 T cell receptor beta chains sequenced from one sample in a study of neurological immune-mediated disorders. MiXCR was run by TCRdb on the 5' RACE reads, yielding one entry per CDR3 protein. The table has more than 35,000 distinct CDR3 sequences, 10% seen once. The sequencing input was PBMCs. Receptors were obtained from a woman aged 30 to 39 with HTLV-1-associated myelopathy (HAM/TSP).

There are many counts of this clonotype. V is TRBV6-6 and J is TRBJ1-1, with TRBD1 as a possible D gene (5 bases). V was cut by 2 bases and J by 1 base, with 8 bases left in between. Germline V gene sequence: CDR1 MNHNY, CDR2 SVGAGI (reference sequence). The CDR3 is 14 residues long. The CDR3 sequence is CASSYLQGNTEAFF. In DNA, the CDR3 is TGTGCCAGCAGTTACCTGCAGGGGAACACTGAAGCTTTCTTT.

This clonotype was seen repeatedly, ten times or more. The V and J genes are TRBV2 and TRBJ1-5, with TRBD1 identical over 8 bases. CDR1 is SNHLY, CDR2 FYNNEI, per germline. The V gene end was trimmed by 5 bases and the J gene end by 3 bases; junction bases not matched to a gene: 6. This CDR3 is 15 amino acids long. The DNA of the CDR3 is TGTGCCAGCAGTATAGACAGGGGCGCCAATCAGCCCCAGCATTTT. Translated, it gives CASSIDRGANQPQHF. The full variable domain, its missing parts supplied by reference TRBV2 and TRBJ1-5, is EPEVTQTPSHQVTQMGQEVILRCVPISNHLYFYWYRQILGQKVEFLVSFYNNEISEKSEIFDDQFSVERPDGSNFTLKIRSTKLEDSAMYFCASSIDRGANQPQHFGDGTRLSIL.

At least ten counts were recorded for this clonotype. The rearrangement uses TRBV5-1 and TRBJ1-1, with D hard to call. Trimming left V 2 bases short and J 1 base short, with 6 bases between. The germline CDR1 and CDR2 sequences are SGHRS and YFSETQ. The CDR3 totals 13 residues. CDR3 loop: CASSFYSNTEAFF. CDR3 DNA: TGCGCCAGCAGCTTCTACTCGAACACTGAAGCTTTCTTT. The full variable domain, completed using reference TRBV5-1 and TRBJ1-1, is KAGVTQTPRYLIKTRGQQVTLSCSPISGHRSVSWYQQTPGQGLQFLFEYFSETQRNKGNFPGRFSGRQFSNSRSEMNVSTLELGDSALYLCASSFYSNTEAFFGQGTRLTVV.

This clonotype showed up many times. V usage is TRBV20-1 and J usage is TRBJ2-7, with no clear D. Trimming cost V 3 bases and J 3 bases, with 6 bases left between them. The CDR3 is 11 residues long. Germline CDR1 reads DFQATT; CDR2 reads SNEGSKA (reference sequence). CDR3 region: CSASSYYEQYF. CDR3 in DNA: TGCAGTGCTAGCTCCTACTACGAGCAGTACTTC.

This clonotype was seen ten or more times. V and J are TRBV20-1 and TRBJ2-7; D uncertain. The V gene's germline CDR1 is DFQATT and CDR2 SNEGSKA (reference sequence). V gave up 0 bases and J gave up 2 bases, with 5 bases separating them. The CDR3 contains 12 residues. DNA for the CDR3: TGCAGTGCTAGAGACTTAACCTACGAGCAGTACTTC. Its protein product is CSARDLTYEQYF.

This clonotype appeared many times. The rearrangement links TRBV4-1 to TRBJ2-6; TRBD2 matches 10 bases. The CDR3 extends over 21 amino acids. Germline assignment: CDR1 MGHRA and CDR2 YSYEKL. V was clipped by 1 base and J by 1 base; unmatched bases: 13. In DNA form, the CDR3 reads TGCGCCAGCAGCCAAGGGCCGGCACTAGCGGGGCTTCATTCTGGGGCCAACGTCCTGACTTTC. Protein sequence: CASSQGPALAGLHSGANVLTF.

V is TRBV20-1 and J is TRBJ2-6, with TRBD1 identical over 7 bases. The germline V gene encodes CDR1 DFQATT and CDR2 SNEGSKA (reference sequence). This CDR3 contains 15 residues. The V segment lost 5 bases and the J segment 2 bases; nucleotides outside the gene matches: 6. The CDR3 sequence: CSASQGMAGANVLTF. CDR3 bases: TGCAGTGCTTCACAGGGGATGGCTGGGGCCAACGTCCTGACTTTC.

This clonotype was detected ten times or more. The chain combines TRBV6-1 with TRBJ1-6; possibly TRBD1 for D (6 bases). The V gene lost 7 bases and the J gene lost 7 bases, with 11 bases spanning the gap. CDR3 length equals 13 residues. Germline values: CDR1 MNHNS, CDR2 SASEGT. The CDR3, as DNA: TGTGCCAGCAAGGACAGAGACAATTCACCCCTCCACTTT. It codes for CASKDRDNSPLHF.

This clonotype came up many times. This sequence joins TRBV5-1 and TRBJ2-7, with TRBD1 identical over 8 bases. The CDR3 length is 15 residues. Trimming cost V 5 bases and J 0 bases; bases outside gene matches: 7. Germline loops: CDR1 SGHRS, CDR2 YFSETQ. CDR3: CASSLAQGVSYEQYF. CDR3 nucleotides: TGCGCCAGCAGTCTTGCACAGGGGGTCTCCTACGAGCAGTACTTC.

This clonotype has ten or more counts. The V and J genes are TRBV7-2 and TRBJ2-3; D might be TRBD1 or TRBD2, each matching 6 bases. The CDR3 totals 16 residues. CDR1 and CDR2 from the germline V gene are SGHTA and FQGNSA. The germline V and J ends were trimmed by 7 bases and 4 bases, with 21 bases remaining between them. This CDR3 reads CASTPLVGGAADTQYF. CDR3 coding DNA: TGTGCCAGCACCCCACTTGTGGGGGGCGCCGCAGATACGCAGTATTTT.

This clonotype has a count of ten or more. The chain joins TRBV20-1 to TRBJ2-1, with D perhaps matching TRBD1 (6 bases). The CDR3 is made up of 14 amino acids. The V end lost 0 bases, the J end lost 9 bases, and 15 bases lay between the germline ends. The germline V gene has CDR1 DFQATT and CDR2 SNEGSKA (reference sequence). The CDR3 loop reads CSARDWAGEGEQFF. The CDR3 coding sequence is TGCAGTGCTAGAGATTGGGCAGGGGAAGGTGAGCAGTTCTTC.

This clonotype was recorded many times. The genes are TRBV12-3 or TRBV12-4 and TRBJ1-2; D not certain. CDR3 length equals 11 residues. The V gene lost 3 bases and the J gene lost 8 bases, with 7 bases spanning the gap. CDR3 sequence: CASSFREGYTF. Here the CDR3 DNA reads TGTGCCAGCAGTTTCCGGGAGGGCTACACCTTC.

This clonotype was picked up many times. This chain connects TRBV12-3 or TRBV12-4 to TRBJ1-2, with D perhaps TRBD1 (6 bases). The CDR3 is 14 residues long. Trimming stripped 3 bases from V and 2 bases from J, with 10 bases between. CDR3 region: CASSLWGHNYGYTF. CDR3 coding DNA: TGTGCCAGCAGTTTGTGGGGACACAACTATGGCTACACCTTC.

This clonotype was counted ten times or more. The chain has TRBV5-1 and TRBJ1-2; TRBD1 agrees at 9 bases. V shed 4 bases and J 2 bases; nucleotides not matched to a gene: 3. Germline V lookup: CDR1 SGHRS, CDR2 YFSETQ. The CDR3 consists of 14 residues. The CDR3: CASSRTGENYGYTF. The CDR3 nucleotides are TGCGCCAGCAGCCGGACAGGGGAGAACTATGGCTACACCTTC.

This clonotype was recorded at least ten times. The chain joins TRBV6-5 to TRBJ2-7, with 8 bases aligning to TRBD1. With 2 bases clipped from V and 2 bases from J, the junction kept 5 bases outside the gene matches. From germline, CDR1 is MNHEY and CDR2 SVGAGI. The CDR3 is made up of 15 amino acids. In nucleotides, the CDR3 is TGTGCCAGCAGTTACGTAGCAGGGGGCGCCTACGAGCAGTACTTC. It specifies CASSYVAGGAYEQYF.

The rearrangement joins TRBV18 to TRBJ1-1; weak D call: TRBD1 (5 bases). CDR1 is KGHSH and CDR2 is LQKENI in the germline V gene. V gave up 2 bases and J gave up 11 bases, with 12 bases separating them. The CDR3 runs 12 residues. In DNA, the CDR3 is TGTGCCAGCTCACCAGGGTCGACAGACGCTTTCTTT. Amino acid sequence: CASSPGSTDAFF.

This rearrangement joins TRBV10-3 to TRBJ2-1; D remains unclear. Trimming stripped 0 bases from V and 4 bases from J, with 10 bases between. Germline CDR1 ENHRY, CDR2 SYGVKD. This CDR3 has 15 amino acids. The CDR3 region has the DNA TGTGCCATCAGTGAGTCCGGCGGAGAGTACAATGAGCAGTTCTTC. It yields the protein CAISESGGEYNEQFF.

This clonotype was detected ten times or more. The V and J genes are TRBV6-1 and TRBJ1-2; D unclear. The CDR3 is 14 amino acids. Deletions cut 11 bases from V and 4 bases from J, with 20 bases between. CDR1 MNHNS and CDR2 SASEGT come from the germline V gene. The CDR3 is CAGFKGGSGYGYTF. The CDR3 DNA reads TGTGCCGGCTTCAAGGGAGGGAGCGGCTATGGCTACACCTTC.